Listed here is a single TCR beta chain. The data were produced by immunoSEQ multiplex PCR, yet TCRdb's version contains in-frame clones alone and is incomplete. This sample has approximately 44,000 clones, with around 93% found just once. This entry comes from a study of T cell changes during pregnancy in multiple sclerosis. CDR1 is MNHNS and CDR2 is SASEGT in the germline V gene. The CDR3 is made up of 15 amino acids. V shed 4 bases and J 3 bases; nucleotides not matched to a gene: 5. The material was CD4+ T cells from peripheral blood mononuclear cells, obtained before pregnancy. The clonotype was recovered from a female donor with multiple sclerosis, enrolled in a pregnancy study. The rearrangement joins TRBV6-1 to TRBJ2-3; 9 bases align to TRBD1. The CDR3 nucleotides read TGTGCCAGCAGTGCCCGGGACAGGGCTACAGATACGCAGTATTTT. It is translated as CASSARDRATDTQYF.